The T cell receptor (beta chain) described here comes from a study of blood T cell repertoires in COVID-19. Study-level background: The analysed material was cDNA or gDNA that came from T cells, B-cell-depleted T cells, or PBMCs.

With 2 bases removed from V and 3 bases from J, the gap between germline ends came to 8 bases. Germline V lookup: CDR1 SGHNT, CDR2 YYREEE (reference sequence). The CDR3 loop spans 13 amino acids. The data were produced by immunoSEQ multiplex PCR, yet TCRdb's version contains in-frame clones alone and is incomplete. The sample consists of about 180,000 clones, 70% to 90% of them appearing once. This rearrangement joins TRBV5-4 to TRBJ1-1; D not certain. Sequences were obtained from peripheral blood. The TCR sequence derives from a woman aged 80 or over with acute or convalescent COVID-19. The CDR3 spells CASSFEVYTEAFF. The CDR3 region has the DNA TGTGCCAGCAGCTTTGAGGTCTACACTGAAGCTTTCTTT.